What follows describes a single T cell receptor (beta chain). This record belongs to a study of blood T cell repertoires in COVID-19. Looking at the study overall: In each case, the material was cDNA or gDNA derived from T cells, B-cell-depleted T cells, or PBMCs.

There are 16 residues in the CDR3. Per the study methods: Reference gene primers were amplified, and this amplification served to estimate nucleated cell counts. Clones were read by immunoSEQ multiplex PCR, and TCRdb kept only the in-frame ones, dropping some. Clone size and the V and J calls come from that table; the DNA yielded D and trimming. Seen here are about 200,000 clones, 86% observed once, and the top ten hold 2.2%. Sequenced input: peripheral blood. This chain connects TRBV21-1 to TRBJ1-5; TRBD1 reflects the table's D call only, with no check against the DNA. TRBV21-1 is given as a pseudogene. This TCR was sampled from a woman in her fifties or sixties with acute or convalescent COVID-19. CDR3 nucleotides: TGTGCCAGCCCCCGGGACAGGGGATATAGCAATCAGCCCCAGCATTTT. Translation gives CASPRDRGYSNQPQHF.